These 9 T cell receptor beta chains came from one sample sequenced in a study of breast tumors, draining lymph nodes, adjacent tissues. Samples came from axillary lymph nodes draining the breast cancer. One entry per CDR3 protein results from TCRdb running MiXCR on the multiplex PCR reads. The table records around 130,000 distinct CDR3 sequences, over 20% of them present only once. Sample: axillary lymph node tissue. Every receptor here comes from a female donor with breast cancer. Some clones in this sample may be carry-over from other donors' samples.

Notes on this clonotype: This may be a read error, as it is one base from a much larger clone. This chain links TRBV15 with TRBJ2-7; 10 bases are shared with TRBD2. CDR3 length: 17 amino acids. Looked up from germline, CDR1 is LNHNV and CDR2 is YYDKDF (reference sequence). In DNA, the CDR3 is TGTGCCACCGGCAGAGATTTTTTAGCGGGAGGAGGCTACGAGCAGTACTTC. This encodes CATGRDFLAGGGYEQYF.

This clonotype has a count of ten or more. This chain joins TRBV12-3 or TRBV12-4 and TRBJ2-7, with 8 bases identical to TRBD2. The CDR3 contains 16 residues. V dropped 3 bases and J dropped 5; count of bases not matched to a gene: 12. CDR3 DNA sequence: TGTGCCAGCAGTTTTTCCAGGACTAGCTATGAGGACGAGCAGTACTTC. Translated: CASSFSRTSYEDEQYF.

This clonotype has a count of ten or more. CDR3 sequence (DNA): TGTGCCAGCAGTGAAGGGCTAGCGGAATCCTACGAGCAGTACTTC. Residues: CASSEGLAESYEQYF. This rearrangement joins TRBV2 to TRBJ2-7, with 7 bases that match TRBD2. Per germline, CDR1 SNHLY and CDR2 FYNNEI. V lost 1 base to trimming and J lost 1 base; unmatched junction nucleotides: 4. There are 15 residues in the CDR3. Full variable domain (remainder filled in from reference TRBV2 and TRBJ2-7): EPEVTQTPSHQVTQMGQEVILRCVPISNHLYFYWYRQILGQKVEFLVSFYNNEISEKSEIFDDQFSVERPDGSNFTLKIRSTKLEDSAMYFCASSEGLAESYEQYFGPGTRLTVT.

This clonotype was found many times. This chain joins TRBV9 and TRBJ2-7; 8 nucleotides match TRBD1. CDR3 size: 16 residues. The germline V gene has CDR1 SGDLS and CDR2 YYNGEE. V shed 0 bases, J shed 1 base, and the junction held 6 bases outside the gene matches. The CDR3 region has the DNA TGTGCCAGCAGCGTAGAGGGCGACAGGGGTTCCTACGAGCAGTACTTC. It specifies CASSVEGDRGSYEQYF.

This clonotype showed up just a few times. The chain couples TRBV12-5 to TRBJ2-2; D might be TRBD1 (6 bases). The germline CDR1 and CDR2 sequences are LGHNT and FRNRAP. The CDR3 loop spans 18 amino acids. V lost 3 bases and J lost 6, with 23 bases in between. The CDR3 protein is CASGFPGHTGLGAGELFF. The CDR3 DNA sequence: TGTGCTAGTGGTTTTCCAGGCCATACAGGGTTGGGCGCCGGGGAGCTGTTTTTT.

Comment on this clonotype: A much larger clone is a single base away; this may be a read error. The chain uses TRBV5-1 and TRBJ2-2; 9 bases line up with TRBD2. The germline V gene has CDR1 SGHRS and CDR2 YFSETQ. CDR3 size: 17 residues. The CDR3 protein is CASSLISSGVNIGELFF. The CDR3 region has the DNA TGCGCCAGCAGCTTGATCTCTAGCGGGGTGAACATCGGGGAGCTGTTTTTT.

As concerns this clonotype: Given a much more abundant clone one base away, this may be a read error. The chain carries TRBV6-1 and TRBJ1-2, with TRBD1 matching over 7 bases. This CDR3 contains 14 residues. CDR1 and CDR2 (germline): MNHNS, SASEGT. The CDR3 region has the DNA TGTACCAGCGGCGATACTGACAGGGACTATGGCTACACCTTC. Its protein product is CTSGDTDRDYGYTF.

This clonotype was detected ten times or more. The rearrangement links TRBV30 to TRBJ1-6; D remains unclear. CDR1 and CDR2 from the germline V gene are GTSNPN and SVGIG (reference sequence). CDR3 size: 13 residues. The germline V and J ends were trimmed by 2 bases and 5 bases, with 7 bases remaining between them. The CDR3 region has the DNA TGTGCCTGGAGTAGCCAGAATAATTCACCCCTCCACTTT. Translating it yields CAWSSQNNSPLHF.

This clonotype was counted at least ten times. The chain has TRBV7-9 and TRBJ1-4; no reliable D call. The CDR3 extends over 14 amino acids. The germline V and J ends were trimmed by 0 bases and 7 bases, with 9 bases remaining between them. Germline V CDR1 and CDR2: SEHNR, FQNEAQ (reference sequence). This chain's CDR3 is CASSLAGRGEKLFF. DNA of the CDR3: TGTGCCAGCAGCTTAGCAGGGCGTGGTGAAAAACTGTTTTTT. Drawing the rest from reference TRBV7-9 and TRBJ1-4, the complete variable domain is DTGVSQNPRHKITKRGQNVTFRCDPISEHNRLYWYRQTLGQGPEFLTYFQNEAQLEKSRLLSDRFSAERPKGSFSTLEIQRTEQGDSAMYLCASSLAGRGEKLFFGSGTQLSVL.